This is a list of T cell receptor beta chains from one sample in a study of cytomegalovirus exposure and HLA in healthy donors. Measured with immunoSEQ multiplex PCR; TCRdb has only the in-frame clones, and not every one. This sample has tens of thousands of clones, with about 80% found just once. The sequencing input was PBMCs. These receptors were collected from a man aged 45-65 years in good health and CMV-seronegative. CDR3s include the opening cysteine and the closing phenylalanine or tryptophan. Fields, in order: V gene, J gene, D gene, CDR3 length, clone size, CDR3 DNA, CDR3 protein. D genes are given only for firm matches. A row's size may be missing; if present it is once, few, many or a size class.

TRBV4-3	TRBJ2-3	TRBD1	15	-	TGCGCCAGCAGCGAAGGGACAGGAATCACAGATACGCAGTATTTT	CASSEGTGITDTQYF
TRBV6-5	TRBJ1-3	-	15	few	TGTGCCAGCACCAACGACCTTGGACTGACTCGCACCATATATTTT	CASTNDLGLTRTIYF
TRBV28	TRBJ2-5	TRBD2	14	few	TGTGCCAGCAGCCCCGGGACTAATAGAGAGACCCAGTACTTC	CASSPGTNRETQYF
TRBV19	TRBJ1-2	TRBD1	14	-	TGTGCCAGTAGTTGGAAGGGACAGTCCTATGGCTACACCTTC	CASSWKGQSYGYTF
TRBV10-3	TRBJ1-5	-	11	-	TGTGCCACCGGCTCGCGGGAGCCCCAGCATTTT	CATGSREPQHF
TRBV21-1	TRBJ1-5	-	20	once	TGTGCCAGCAGCAAAGGCGGGGTCAATAGCGGGGTATATAGCAATCAGCCCCAGCATTTT	CASSKGGVNSGVYSNQPQHF
TRBV28	TRBJ1-1	TRBD1	15	-	TGTGCCAGCAGCCGAATGACAGGGGTCCTCACTGAAGCTTTCTTT	CASSRMTGVLTEAFF
TRBV4-3	TRBJ2-5	-	13	-	TGCGCCAGCAGCCAAGCCCCACAAGAGACCCAGTACTTC	CASSQAPQETQYF
TRBV10-2	TRBJ1-5	TRBD1	15	-	TGCGCCAGCAGTGACCAGGGGGCGCCTAATCAGCCCCAGCATTTT	CASSDQGAPNQPQHF
TRBV6-6	TRBJ2-7	TRBD2	13	-	TGTGCCACCACGACTAGCGGGATGACCGAGCAGTACTTC	CATTTSGMTEQYF
TRBV30	TRBJ2-3	TRBD2	15	-	TGTGCCTGGACCATCGGACTAGCGGGAGGGGATACGCAGTATTTT	CAWTIGLAGGDTQYF
TRBV7-9	TRBJ1-2	-	14	-	TGTGCCAGCAGCCTGACAGGCACTAACTATGGCTACACCTTC	CASSLTGTNYGYTF
TRBV19	TRBJ1-4	-	13	-	TGTGCCAGTAGGAAGAGACAGGCAGAAAAACTGTTTTTT	CASRKRQAEKLFF